This T cell receptor (beta chain) was identified in a study of T cell repertoires in cytomegalovirus infection. The CDR3 is 17 amino acids. From germline, CDR1 is MDHEN and CDR2 SYDVKM. In regard to this clonotype: Antigen specificity is unknown. A single base separates this from a much larger clone, so it may be a read error.

Overall study findings and caveats: Dominant in the ex vivo response were TCR beta clonotypes restricted by HLA-C and specific for CMV. Cumulated frequencies of public TCR beta families served to identify carriers of CMV plus the relevant HLA.

In TCRdb, the reads were re-called with MiXCR into one record per CDR3 protein. The sample contains about 260,000 distinct CDR3 sequences, 9.1% of which appear only once. Sequenced: PBMCs. This TCR came from a human donor in good health (CMV status not recorded). Some clones in this sample may be carry-over from other donors' samples. V is TRBV28 and J is TRBJ2-3; tentative D call: TRBD2 (5 bases). CDR3 in DNA: TGTGTCACCCGACGGCACCGCGGCGGGTACTTAGCGGATACGCAGTATTTT. Its protein is CVTRRHRGGYLADTQYF.